These 15 T cell receptor beta chains originate from one sample sequenced in a study of tissue T cells after allogeneic stem cell transplantation. The time point denotes: mouse harvest day 7 after allogeneic transplant. Each mouse received 10^7 T-cell-depleted marrow cells plus 10^6 splenic CD5+ T cells by tail vein. The table came from immunoSEQ multiplex PCR; TCRdb's copy has only in-frame clones and leaves some out. The sample shows just over 8,500 clones, 35% to 55% of them seen only once. The specimen was skin. The receptors derive from a female BALB/c mouse given C57BL/6 T cells with graft-versus-host disease after an allogeneic hematopoietic cell transplant.

A single count supports this clone. The gene symbols are mouse symbols. The sequenced fragment ends 1 residue before the CDR3 boundary, so the rest is inferred from the germline J gene. The chain recombines TRBV3 with TRBJ1-3; TRBD1 agrees at 9 bases. V gave up 5 bases and J gave up 7 bases; unmatched junction bases: 3. Germline V lookup: CDR1 SNHLY, CDR2 FYNGKV (reference sequence). The CDR3 contains 13 residues. Incomplete CDR3 DNA: TGTGCCAGCAGCCCCGGGACAGGGAATACGCTCTAT. Translation: CASSPGTGNTLY. The CDR3, in full, reads CASSPGTGNTLYF. Drawing the rest from reference TRBV3 and TRBJ1-3, the complete variable domain is GPKVLQIPSHQIIDMGQMVTLNCDPVSNHLYFYWYKQILGQQMEFLVNFYNGKVMEKSKLFKDQFSVERPDGSYFTLKIQPTALEDSAVYFCASSPGTGNTLYFGEGSRLIVV.

Comments on this clone: Mouse germline and gene names are used. The CDR3 end is not reached by the read, which stops 1 residue before it; the germline J gene fills it in. This chain uses TRBV5 with TRBJ1-4; D is unresolved. CDR1 and CDR2 (germline): LGHNA, YNLKQL (reference sequence). This CDR3 contains 15 residues. Trimming took off 4 bases at V and 0 bases at J, with 9 bases between the two ends. CDR3 DNA (partial): TGTGCCAGCAGCCCCCGACATTTTTCCAACGAAAGATTATTT. It encodes CASSPRHFSNERLF. The entire CDR3 sequence reads CASSPRHFSNERLFF.

In this sample, this clone turned up a few times. Gene names are the mouse ones. Sequencing ends 1 residue short of the CDR3 end; the germline J gene provides the rest. The rearrangement uses TRBV14 and TRBJ2-5, with 8 bases that match TRBD2. The CDR3 runs 13 residues. Germline V gene sequence: CDR1 SGHDT, CDR2 FRDEAV. V gave up 3 bases and J gave up 5 bases; unmatched junction bases: 2. The sequenced part of the CDR3 DNA is TGTGCCAGCAGTTGGGGGGGCGCAGACACCCAGTAC. This encodes CASSWGGADTQY. The entire CDR3 is CASSWGGADTQYF.

A note on this clone: Mouse germline and gene names are used. The missing CDR3 end, 1 residue past where the read stops, is filled in from the germline J gene. The genes are TRBV5 and TRBJ1-3; the match to TRBD1 covers 11 bases. Germline lookup yields CDR1 LGHNA and CDR2 YNLKQL (reference sequence). This CDR3 contains 16 residues. The J segment lost 3 bases and the V segment lost 2 bases, leaving 3 bases of the junction unmatched. CDR3 DNA, as far as it was read: TGTGCCAGCAGCCAACCTGGGACAGGGGGTGGAAATACGCTCTAT. It yields the protein CASSQPGTGGGNTLY. The full-length CDR3 reads as CASSQPGTGGGNTLYF.

This clone showed up just a few times. The genes and germline here are from mouse. The read ends 1 residue before the CDR3 terminus; that terminus is restored from the germline J gene. This rearrangement joins TRBV4 to TRBJ1-4; D unresolved. V was clipped by 4 bases and J by 4 bases, with 4 bases between them. The V gene's germline CDR1 is LGHDT and CDR2 YNNKQL (reference sequence). CDR3 length equals 12 residues. The CDR3 sequence is CASSFYNERLFF. The sequenced CDR3 bases are TGTGCCAGCAGCTTTTACAACGAAAGATTATTT.

In its sample, this clone ranks as medium-sized. Gene and germline names: mouse. The read gets to within 1 residue of the CDR3 end, and the germline J gene fills in the rest. V gene TRBV23 combines with J gene TRBJ2-2; the DNA was not used to check the table's D call, TRBD1. This CDR3 has 15 amino acids. In germline, CDR1 is KGHTA, CDR2 FQNQQP. CDR3 amino acids: CSSSLGTTNTGQLYF. CDR3 DNA, as far as it was read: TGCTCCAGCAGCCTAGGGACAACAAACACCGGGCAGCTCTAC.

About this clone itself: The listed genes are named as in mouse. The CDR3 extends 1 residue past the end of the read, so its final part is completed from the germline J gene. The chain joins TRBV26 to TRBJ2-5, with unresolved D. The CDR3 is 13 residues long. Trimming removed 0 bases at V and 4 bases at J, with 5 bases between. CDR1 and CDR2 from the germline V gene are KGHPV and FQNQEV (reference sequence). CDR3 DNA, as far as it was read: TGTGCCAGCAGTCTGTCCCAAAAAGACACCCAGTAC. Its translation is CASSLSQKDTQY. The whole CDR3 is CASSLSQKDTQYF.

This clone was counted between two and nine times. Gene names are the mouse ones. The read terminates 1 residue before the CDR3 end, so the remaining end is supplied by the germline J gene. The V call is TRBV13-3, the J call TRBJ2-7; 10 nucleotides agree with TRBD2. The junction had 6 bases not matched to a gene; V was cut back by 6 bases and J by 0 bases. The CDR3 is 15 residues long. The germline CDR1 and CDR2 sequences are NNHDY and SYVADS. The CDR3 sequence is CASTPRTGGSYEQYF. The sequenced part of the CDR3 DNA is TGTGCCAGCACCCCACGGACTGGGGGCTCCTATGAACAGTAC.

Comment on this clone: All gene names here are mouse names. The CDR3 end lies 1 residue beyond the end of the read and is filled in from the germline J gene. The rearrangement links TRBV26 to TRBJ1-3; no firm D call. Germline V lookup: CDR1 KGHPV, CDR2 FQNQEV (reference sequence). Trimming shortened V by 2 bases and J by 0 bases, and 5 bases separated the two germline ends. The CDR3 loop spans 14 amino acids. The sequenced part of the CDR3 DNA is TGTGCCAGCAGTCTGAGCCTTTCTGGAAATACGCTCTAT. The encoded protein is CASSLSLSGNTLY. The full-length CDR3 reads as CASSLSLSGNTLYF.

A remark on this clone: The germline and genes are mouse ones. Read data end 1 residue before the CDR3 end; the end is taken from the germline J gene. The chain has TRBV26 and TRBJ2-5; TRBD2 matches 8 bases. From germline, CDR1 is KGHPV and CDR2 FQNQEV (reference sequence). J gave up 4 bases and V 3 bases, and 3 bases lay outside the gene matches. The CDR3 has 14 amino acids. The CDR3 here is CASSLGTGEDTQYF. CDR3 bases read: TGTGCCAGCAGTCTTGGGACTGGTGAAGACACCCAGTAC.

Comment on this clone: The gene symbols are mouse symbols. The CDR3 end is not reached by the read, which stops 1 residue before it; the germline J gene fills it in. This chain links TRBV26 with TRBJ1-6; D perhaps matches TRBD1 (6 bases). TRBJ1-6 is identified as an open reading frame with a role that is uncertain. V gave up 4 bases and J gave up 0 bases, with 10 bases separating them. Germline loops: CDR1 KGHPV, CDR2 FQNQEV (reference sequence). The CDR3 runs 16 residues. The CDR3 is CASSPTGYSYNSPLYF. The sequenced part of the CDR3 DNA is TGTGCCAGCAGTCCTACAGGGTATTCCTATAATTCGCCCCTCTAC.

This clone was observed a few times. Genes and germline are mouse. The CDR3 is cut off 1 residue early in the read; its end comes from the germline J gene. The chain employs TRBV15 and TRBJ2-3; either TRBD1 or TRBD2 may fit D (5 bases each). Germline V gene sequence: CDR1 SGHND, CDR2 FRSKSL. CDR3 length: 15 amino acids. Between the trimmed V and J ends, which lost 4 bases and 0 bases, there was a span of 11 bases. The CDR3 sequence is CASSYWGLSAETLYF. The sequenced CDR3 bases are TGTGCCAGCAGTTATTGGGGCCTTAGTGCAGAAACGCTGTAT.

Only a few counts were recorded for this clone. Germline and genes here are mouse. From the germline J gene comes the end of the CDR3, since the read stops 1 residue before it. The V call is TRBV3, the J call TRBJ1-3; D is unresolved. Trimming pared 1 base from V and 0 bases from J, leaving 4 bases between. CDR3 size: 14 residues. In germline, CDR1 is SNHLY, CDR2 FYNGKV (reference sequence). The CDR3 bases that were read are TGTGCCAGCAGCTTAGTCAATTCTGGAAATACGCTCTAT. Encoded protein: CASSLVNSGNTLY. The whole CDR3 protein reads CASSLVNSGNTLYF.

Worth noting for this clone: Mouse gene names apply. The CDR3 end lies 1 residue beyond the end of the read and is filled in from the germline J gene. The V and J genes are TRBV13-1 and TRBJ1-6; D is unclear. TRBJ1-6 is placed among ORFs of uncertain function. V was shortened by 5 bases and J by 0 bases, with 9 bases between the two germline ends. From germline, CDR1 is NSHNY and CDR2 SYGAGN. CDR3 length: 15 amino acids. The CDR3 bases that were read are TGTGCCAGCAGCCTCAGGACTTCCTATAATTCGCCCCTCTAC. Its protein product is CASSLRTSYNSPLY. The full CDR3 is CASSLRTSYNSPLYF.

A remark on this clone: Mouse names are used for the genes. The CDR3 end falls 1 residue outside the read, so it is completed with the germline J gene. The chain is built from TRBV13-3 and TRBJ2-1; the match to TRBD2 covers 8 bases. This CDR3 is 15 amino acids long. CDR1 and CDR2 (germline): NNHDY, SYVADS. With V trimmed by 1 base and J by 7 bases, 7 bases remained unmatched. The CDR3 bases that were read are TGTGCCAGCAGTGATCCGGCTGGGGGGTGGGCTGAGCAGTTC. It specifies CASSDPAGGWAEQF. The entire CDR3 sequence reads CASSDPAGGWAEQFF.